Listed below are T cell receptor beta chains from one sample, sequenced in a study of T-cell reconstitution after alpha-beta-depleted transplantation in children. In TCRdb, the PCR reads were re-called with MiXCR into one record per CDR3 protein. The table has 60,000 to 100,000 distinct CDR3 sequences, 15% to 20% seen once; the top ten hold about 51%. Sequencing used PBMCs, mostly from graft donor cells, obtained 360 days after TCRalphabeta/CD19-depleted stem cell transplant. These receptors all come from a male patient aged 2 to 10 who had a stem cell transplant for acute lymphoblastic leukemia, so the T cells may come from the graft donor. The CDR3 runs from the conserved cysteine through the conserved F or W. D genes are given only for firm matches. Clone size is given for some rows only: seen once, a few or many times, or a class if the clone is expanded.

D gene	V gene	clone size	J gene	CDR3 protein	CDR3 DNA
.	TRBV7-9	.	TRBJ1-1	CASSLSFRNTEAFF	TGTGCCAGCAGCTTATCATTCAGGAACACTGAAGCTTTCTTT
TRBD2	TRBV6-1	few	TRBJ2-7	CASSRLAGPSYEQYF	TGTGCCAGCAGTCGACTAGCGGGGCCCTCGTACGAGCAGTACTTC
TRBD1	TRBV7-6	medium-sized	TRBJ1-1	CASSFRTGGSTEAFF	TGTGCCAGCAGCTTCCGGACAGGTGGGAGCACTGAAGCTTTCTTT
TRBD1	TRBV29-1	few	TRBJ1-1	CSVEEQGARGSEAFF	TGCAGCGTTGAAGAACAGGGGGCCAGGGGGTCTGAAGCTTTCTTT
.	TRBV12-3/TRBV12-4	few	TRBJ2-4	CASSTQGPKNIQYF	TGTGCCAGCAGCACACAGGGACCCAAAAACATTCAGTACTTC
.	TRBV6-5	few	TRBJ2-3	CASSYTQYTDTQYF	TGTGCCAGCAGTTACACCCAGTACACAGATACGCAGTATTTT
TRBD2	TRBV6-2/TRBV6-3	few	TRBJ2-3	CASSYGRRLAVTGVIIDTQYF	TGTGCCAGCAGTTACGGGAGGAGGCTAGCGGTAACGGGGGTGATAATTGATACGCAGTATTTT
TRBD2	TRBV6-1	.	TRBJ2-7	CASSVLAGGEQYF	TGTGCCAGCAGTGTCCTAGCGGGAGGGGAGCAGTACTTC
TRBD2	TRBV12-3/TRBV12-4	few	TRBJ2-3	CASRRTSGSADTQYF	TGTGCCAGCAGGAGGACTAGCGGGAGTGCAGATACGCAGTATTTT
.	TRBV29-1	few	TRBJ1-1	CSVQNTEAFF	TGCAGCGTTCAGAACACTGAAGCTTTCTTT
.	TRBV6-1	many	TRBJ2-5	CASKGGRVETQYF	TGTGCCAGCAAGGGAGGCAGGGTTGAGACCCAGTACTTC
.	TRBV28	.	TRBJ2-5	CASSLEPRVGTQYF	TGTGCCAGCAGTTTAGAGCCAAGGGTGGGGACCCAGTACTTC
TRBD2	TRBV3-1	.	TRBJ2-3	CASSQGRLAGQHTQYF	TGTGCCAGCAGCCAAGGGAGACTAGCGGGACAACATACGCAGTATTTT
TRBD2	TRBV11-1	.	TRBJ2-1	CASSHPTRSGTSHNEQFF	TGTGCCAGCAGCCACCCCACCCGCAGCGGGACGTCCCACAATGAGCAGTTCTTC
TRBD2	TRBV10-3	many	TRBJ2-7	CAISESGSSYEQYF	TGTGCCATCAGTGAGAGCGGGAGCTCCTACGAGCAGTACTTC